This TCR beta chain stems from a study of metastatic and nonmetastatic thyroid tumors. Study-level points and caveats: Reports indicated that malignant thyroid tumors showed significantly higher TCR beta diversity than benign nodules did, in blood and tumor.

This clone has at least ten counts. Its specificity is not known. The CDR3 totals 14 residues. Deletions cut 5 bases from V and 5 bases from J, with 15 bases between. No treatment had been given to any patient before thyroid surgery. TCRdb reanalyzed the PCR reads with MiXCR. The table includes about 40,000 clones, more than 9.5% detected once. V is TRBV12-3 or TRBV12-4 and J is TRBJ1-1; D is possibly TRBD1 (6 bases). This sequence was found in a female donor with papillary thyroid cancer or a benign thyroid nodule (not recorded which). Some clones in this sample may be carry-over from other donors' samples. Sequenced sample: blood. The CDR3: CASSPGTPGTEAFF. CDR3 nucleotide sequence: TGTGCCAGCAGTCCCGGGACACCCGGAACTGAAGCTTTCTTT.